These 6 T cell receptor beta chains were sequenced from one sample in a study of T cell responses to AZD1222 COVID-19 vaccine. The assay was immunoSEQ multiplex PCR, and TCRdb's table has in-frame clones only and misses some. The sample holds 90,000 to 150,000 clones, roughly 89% seen once. The specimen comprised peripheral blood, sampled 28 days after the second AZD1222 dose. The receptors originated from an adult who received the AZD1222 COVID-19 vaccine.

The rearrangement links TRBV18 to TRBJ2-1; the D gene is possibly TRBD2 (6 bases). The germline V gene encodes CDR1 KGHSH and CDR2 LQKENI. Trimming took 3 bases from V and 8 from J, leaving 8 bases between them. The CDR3 spans 12 residues. The CDR3 protein is CASSPTSDEQFF. In DNA form, the CDR3 reads TGTGCCAGCTCACCGACTAGTGATGAGCAGTTCTTC.

The chain recombines TRBV3-1 (or the pseudogene TRBV3-2) with TRBJ1-2, with 11 bases fitting TRBD1. The V gene end was trimmed by 4 bases and the J gene end by 6 bases; junction bases not matched to a gene: 7. The CDR3 has 15 amino acids. Germline lookup yields CDR1 LGHDT and CDR2 YNNKEL (reference sequence). This CDR3 reads CASSPFGQGAHGYTF. The CDR3 DNA sequence: TGTGCCAGCAGCCCTTTCGGACAGGGGGCCCATGGCTACACCTTC.

This clone came up once. The chain is built from TRBV6-5 and TRBJ1-2; perhaps TRBD1 as D (6 bases). The length of the CDR3 is 14 residues. CDR1 is MNHEY, CDR2 SVGAGI, per germline. V was trimmed by 7 bases and J by 3 bases, leaving 15 bases between them. The CDR3 DNA sequence: TGTGCCAGCAAAAACAGGGAGACAGACTATGGCTACACCTTC. Encoded protein: CASKNRETDYGYTF.

The genes are TRBV5-4 and TRBJ1-2; unclear D gene. V gave up 0 bases and J gave up 2 bases, with 2 bases separating them. The CDR3 covers 12 residues. The germline gives CDR1 SGHNT, CDR2 YYREEE (reference sequence). CDR3 protein: CASSLDNYGYTF. CDR3 in DNA: TGTGCCAGCAGCTTGGACAACTATGGCTACACCTTC. Filled out from reference TRBV5-4 and TRBJ1-2, the complete variable domain reads ETGVTQSPTHLIKTRGQQVTLRCSSQSGHNTVSWYQQALGQGPQFIFQYYREEENGRGNFPPRFSGLQFPNYSSELNVNALELDDSALYLCASSLDNYGYTFGSGTRLTVV.

This clone has a handful of counts. This chain joins TRBV5-6 and TRBJ1-3; D gene unclear. The CDR3 extends over 14 amino acids. Trimming pared 1 base from V and 0 bases from J, leaving 5 bases between. Germline values: CDR1 SGHDT, CDR2 YYEEEE. The CDR3 nucleotides read TGTGCCAGCAGCTTGACACTCTCTGGAAACACCATATATTTT. It encodes CASSLTLSGNTIYF.

The genes are TRBV6-5 and TRBJ2-2; tentatively, D is TRBD2 (6 bases). Trimming removed 9 bases at V and 3 bases at J, with 17 bases between. This CDR3 is 15 amino acids long. Germline lookup yields CDR1 MNHEY and CDR2 SVGAGI. CDR3 in DNA: TGTGCCAGTAGGAGGGGAGTCTTGGACACCGGGGAGCTGTTTTTT. Translating gives CASRRGVLDTGELFF.